Below are 18 T cell receptor beta chains sequenced from a single sample in a study of beta chain features in type 1 diabetes. Expressed TCRB transcripts got sequenced, as all isolated RNA was reverse transcribed. Profiled with immunoSEQ multiplex PCR; TCRdb holds only in-frame clones, not every one. The data contain hundreds of thousands of clones, roughly 31% of them singletons. Sequences were obtained from naive CD4+ T cells from blood. These receptors were obtained from a man younger than 35 in good health.

The table lists this clone with a few counts. This same CDR3 is encoded by further DNA sequences in the sample. The V call is TRBV5-1, the J call TRBJ1-2; D is unresolved. The CDR3 runs 13 residues. CDR1 is SGHRS and CDR2 is YFSETQ in the germline V gene. The V end was cut by 0 bases, the J end by 3 bases, with 6 bases between. The CDR3 region is CASSLAGDYGYTF. The CDR3 DNA is TGCGCCAGCAGCTTGGCAGGCGACTATGGCTACACCTTC. The full variable domain, completed using reference TRBV5-1 and TRBJ1-2, is KAGVTQTPRYLIKTRGQQVTLSCSPISGHRSVSWYQQTPGQGLQFLFEYFSETQRNKGNFPGRFSGRQFSNSRSEMNVSTLELGDSALYLCASSLAGDYGYTFGSGTRLTVV.

This clone appeared a few times. The chain joins TRBV5-1 to TRBJ2-1; D perhaps matches TRBD1 (6 bases). Germline values: CDR1 SGHRS, CDR2 YFSETQ. V was cut by 0 bases and J by 8 bases, with 9 bases left in between. This CDR3 region has 13 residues. This CDR3 is CASSLAQGYEQFF. In DNA form, the CDR3 reads TGCGCCAGCAGCTTGGCTCAGGGGTATGAGCAGTTCTTC.

The chain has TRBV7-9 and TRBJ1-2; 9 positions match TRBD1. CDR1 is SEHNR, CDR2 FQNEAQ, per germline (reference sequence). The CDR3 extends over 12 amino acids. With 8 bases clipped from V and 7 bases from J, the junction kept 5 bases outside the gene matches. The CDR3 DNA is TGTGCCAGCTTTTGGGACAGGGTTGGCTACACCTTC. Translating gives CASFWDRVGYTF.

The chain uses TRBV29-1 and TRBJ2-7; TRBD1 agrees at 10 bases. This CDR3 is 13 amino acids long. V trimming: 5 bases; J trimming: 3 bases; junction bases outside the gene matches: 4. Germline assignment: CDR1 SQVTM and CDR2 ANQGSEA. The CDR3 DNA reads as TGCAGCGTTCTCCGGGACAGGGGCTACGAGCAGTACTTC. Its translation: CSVLRDRGYEQYF.

This clone has only a few counts. V gene TRBV28 combines with J gene TRBJ2-5; 9 positions match TRBD2. The germline V gene encodes CDR1 MDHEN and CDR2 SYDVKM. V lost 3 bases to trimming and J lost 3 bases; unmatched junction nucleotides: 5. This CDR3 has 15 residues. The CDR3 DNA follows: TGTGCCAGCAGTTTGGAGACTAGCGGTAAAGAGACCCAGTACTTC. Protein: CASSLETSGKETQYF.

The V and J genes are TRBV25-1 and TRBJ2-7, with D perhaps TRBD2 (5 bases). Trimming pared 3 bases from V and 4 bases from J, leaving 10 bases between. The CDR3 is 13 residues long. Germline CDR1 is MGHDK and CDR2 is SYGVNS. The CDR3 region is CASSDPGGYEQYF. CDR3 coding DNA: TGTGCCAGCAGTGATCCCGGCGGGTACGAGCAGTACTTC.

The CDR3 bases are TGTGCCACCAGCTGGTTACAGGGCTACGAGCAGTACTTC. It yields the protein CATSWLQGYEQYF. The rearrangement links TRBV15 to TRBJ2-7, with TRBD1 as a possible D gene (6 bases). With 5 bases removed from V and 3 bases from J, the gap between germline ends came to 11 bases. CDR3 length: 13 amino acids. Germline values: CDR1 LNHNV, CDR2 YYDKDF (reference sequence).

This sequence joins TRBV4-3 and TRBJ2-7; 12 bases are shared with TRBD2. J gave up 7 bases and V 2 bases, and 6 bases lay outside the gene matches. The CDR3 has 15 amino acids. CDR1 LGHNA and CDR2 YSLEER come from the germline V gene. The CDR3 DNA is TGCGCCAGCAGCCAAAGACTAGCGGGAGTCCCTGAGCAGTACTTC. Its protein product is CASSQRLAGVPEQYF.

This chain joins TRBV6-6 and TRBJ1-1; D unclear. V shed 6 bases and J shed 10 bases, with 9 bases lying between them. This CDR3 comprises 10 residues. Germline V gives CDR1 MNHNY, CDR2 SVGAGI (reference sequence). CDR3 coding DNA: TGTGCCAGCAGCTCCGGAGGAGCTTTCTTT. It encodes CASSSGGAFF.

The gene calls are TRBV27 and TRBJ1-4, with D uncertain. The CDR3 sequence is 14 residues long. Trimming removed 5 bases from V and 7 bases from J, with 14 bases in between. The germline V gene encodes CDR1 MNHEY and CDR2 SMNVEV (reference sequence). The CDR3 region is CASSLTNWGEKLFF. For the CDR3, the DNA is TGTGCCAGCAGTCTAACAAACTGGGGTGAAAAACTGTTTTTT.

The chain carries TRBV29-1 and TRBJ2-1, with 9 bases matching TRBD2. Germline values: CDR1 SQVTM, CDR2 ANQGSEA. Unmatched junction bases numbered 12, after V lost 7 bases and J lost 2 bases. The CDR3 extends over 16 amino acids. The CDR3 sequence is CSAGGGGRAAYNEQFF. The CDR3 coding sequence is TGCAGCGCAGGAGGAGGCGGGAGGGCAGCCTACAATGAGCAGTTCTTC.

As regards this clone: Relative to the germline gene, one junction end is altered; a read error may explain this. The chain joins TRBV30 to TRBJ2-7, with no clear D. Germline-derived CDR1 and CDR2 are GTSNPN and SVGIG (reference sequence). The CDR3 spans 13 residues. Written as DNA, the CDR3 is TGTGCCTGGAGCCTAGGTCTGTCCTCCGAGCAGTACTTC. Translated, it gives CAWSLGLSSEQYF.

This clone turned up a few times. The chain uses TRBV29-1 and TRBJ1-2; TRBD1 matches 7 bases. The V and J ends lost 2 bases and 6 bases, in that order; junction bases with no gene match: 3. Germline V gives CDR1 SQVTM, CDR2 ANQGSEA. The CDR3 is made up of 12 amino acids. The CDR3 is CSVEFGQDGYTF. The CDR3 coding sequence is TGCAGCGTTGAATTCGGACAGGATGGCTACACCTTC.

The rearrangement joins TRBV6-4 to TRBJ2-4, with 10 bases fitting TRBD1. Per the germline V gene, CDR1 is MRHNA and CDR2 is SNTAGT. The CDR3 length is 13 residues. The junction had 4 bases not matched to a gene; V was cut back by 7 bases and J by 7 bases. This CDR3 is CASNPGQGNIQYF. The DNA of the CDR3 is TGTGCCAGCAACCCGGGACAGGGGAACATTCAGTACTTC.

This chain links TRBV29-1 with TRBJ2-7, with a tentative D call TRBD2 (6 bases). The CDR3 covers 15 residues. V was trimmed by 2 bases and J by 2 bases, leaving 16 bases between them. Germline V lookup: CDR1 SQVTM, CDR2 ANQGSEA. The CDR3 coding sequence is TGCAGCGTTGAAAGGATTACGGGAGAGCCCTACGAGCAGTACTTC. It specifies CSVERITGEPYEQYF.

Worth noting for this clone: Other nucleotide sequences in the sample specify the same CDR3. CDR3 nucleotide sequence: TGTGCCTGGAGTGTACGCAGGGTGGCCTACGAGCAGTACTTC. This codes for CAWSVRRVAYEQYF. The chain is built from TRBV30 and TRBJ2-7; a weak D match, TRBD1 (5 bases). Between the trimmed V and J ends, which lost 0 bases and 2 bases, there was a span of 11 bases. Germline V gene lookup returns CDR1 GTSNPN and CDR2 SVGIG (reference sequence). There are 14 residues in the CDR3.

The chain couples TRBV30 to TRBJ2-2; D is unclear. From germline, CDR1 is GTSNPN and CDR2 SVGIG (reference sequence). The CDR3 totals 12 residues. Deletions cut 5 bases from V and 3 bases from J, with 7 bases between. CDR3 region: CAWGRDTGELFF. The CDR3 region has the DNA TGTGCCTGGGGCAGAGACACCGGGGAGCTGTTTTTT.

This clone was counted a few times. The rearrangement joins TRBV12-2 to TRBJ2-3. TRBV12-2 is shown as a pseudogene. The CDR3 length is 16 residues. CDR3 region: CASRHLVPKGQDTQYF. CDR3 coding DNA: TGTGCAAGTCGCCATCTGGTTCCCAAAGGGCAAGATACGCAGTATTTT.